These 3 T cell receptor beta chains originate from one sample sequenced in a study of T-cell reconstitution after alpha-beta-depleted transplantation in children. For TCRbeta, the library was prepared with unique molecular identifiers. Using its own MiXCR run on the PCR reads, TCRdb lists one record per CDR3 protein. The data hold approximately 250,000 distinct CDR3 sequences, with approximately 9.9% observed a single time. Sequencing used PBMCs from the stem cell graft donor, obtained from the stem cell graft. The receptors were gathered from a human donor who donated a stem cell graft to a child with SCID.

The table lists this clonotype with many counts. The CDR3 loop reads CASSLGPGGSETQYF. In nucleotides, the CDR3 is TGTGCCAGCAGCTTAGGGCCAGGGGGCTCTGAGACCCAGTACTTC. The rearrangement joins TRBV11-2 to TRBJ2-5; 8 bases map to TRBD1. CDR3 length: 15 amino acids. Losses at the gene ends were 1 base for V and 5 bases for J; bases not matched to a gene: 6. Germline V lookup: CDR1 SGHAT, CDR2 FQNNGV. The complete variable domain, with remaining parts taken from reference TRBV11-2 and TRBJ2-5, reads EAGVAQSPRYKIIEKRQSVAFWCNPISGHATLYWYQQILGQGPKLLIQFQNNGVVDDSQLPKDRFSAERLKGVDSTLKIQPAKLEDSAVYLCASSLGPGGSETQYFGPGTRLLVL.

This clonotype was recorded many times. CDR3 sequence: CASSQEIAGGSETQYF. The CDR3 bases are TGTGCCAGCAGCCAAGAAATTGCGGGGGGGAGTGAGACCCAGTACTTC. This chain uses TRBV4-2 with TRBJ2-5, with 9 bases that match TRBD2. In germline, CDR1 is LGHNA, CDR2 YNFKEQ. The CDR3 is made up of 16 amino acids. Trimming removed 0 bases from V and 5 bases from J; junction bases left unmatched: 7.

For this clonotype: This may stem from a read error, because a much larger clone lies one nucleotide away. The chain uses TRBV10-3 and TRBJ2-3; D may be TRBD2 (6 bases). The V end lost 6 bases, the J end lost 11 bases, and 12 bases lay between the germline ends. This CDR3 is built from 11 residues. Germline CDR1 is ENHRY and CDR2 is SYGVKD. CDR3 protein: CAISGGDGQYF. In DNA form, the CDR3 reads TGTGCCATCAGCGGGGGAGACGGGCAGTATTTT.